This TCR beta chain was profiled in a study of cytomegalovirus exposure and HLA in healthy donors. For the study at large: The early release's HLA-typed donors yielded approximately 82 million unique TCRs.

Healthy individuals who donated bone marrow served as the donors. It was with 60 Vbeta and 13 Jbeta primers that the PCR ran. Libraries were prepared by immunoSEQ multiplex PCR; TCRdb keeps only in-frame clonotypes and omits some of them. The sample carries some 220,000 clones, about three quarters recorded once. This CDR3 is 15 amino acids long. Unmatched junction bases numbered 9, after V lost 1 base and J lost 6 bases. Germline CDR1 and CDR2: SGHNT and YYREEE (reference sequence). Material: PBMCs. The J gene is TRBJ2-5, the V gene TRBV5-4; 7 bases align to TRBD1. The clonotype comes from a woman aged 55 to 70 in good health and CMV-seropositive. CDR3 in DNA: TGTGCCAGCAGCTTGACCCTTACAGGGGAGAAGACCCAGTACTTC. Translated: CASSLTLTGEKTQYF.